This record looks at one TCR beta chain sequence and its context. This clonotype was seen at least ten times. Its recognized antigen is unknown. No base quality values were provided; no much bigger clone lies one nucleotide off. Explained via the paper, the time point label denotes: longitudinal time-point 3. Libraries from unsorted PBMCs were made from 2 million PBMCs kept in RNAlater at -80 degrees C until RNA extraction. The multiple sclerosis patients were enrolled in a US clinical protocol that evaluated disease progression with magnetic resonance imaging. Peripheral blood was subjected to Ficoll-Hypaque density gradient centrifugation to isolate PBMCs, which were then cryopreserved in liquid nitrogen. The sample is drawn from a study of neurological immune-mediated disorders (dated by TCRdb to the late 2010s). General notes on the study: Among the roughly 35 multiple sclerosis patients, some 31 had relapsing-remitting MS and 3 had secondary progressive MS. Peripheral blood TCR-beta repertoires from patients with HTLV-I-associated myelopathy (HAM/TSP), patients with multiple sclerosis, and healthy controls were compared in the study using UMI-based sequencing. Longitudinal samples, technical triplicates and paired sorted CD4+ and CD8+ T-cell subsets, alongside PBMC samples, were included among the roughly 96 TCR-beta libraries. Longitudinal HAM/TSP and healthy donors were sampled at 3 time-points each (about 3-45 month intervals). The cohort was made up of approximately 71 subjects, consisting of around 15 HAM/TSP patients, about 34 multiple sclerosis patients and about 20 healthy controls.

cDNA was synthesized by template-switch 5'RACE using a primer carrying a 10-nucleotide random unique molecular identifier by which each TCR transcript was tagged. Each sequencing run produced over 160 million TCR-beta sequences covering 15-18 subjects. Total RNA was extracted with the RNeasy kit. TCR-beta VDJ regions were amplified with primers for the TCR constant region and the 5'RACE anchor, using the KAPA Real-time Library Amplification kit. A first PCR added sample indexes and Illumina adaptors, after which a second PCR increased the library yield. After purification with Ampure beads, the TCR product of roughly 650 bp was size-selected on a 2% E-gel SizeSelection system. Before pooling, library quality was checked on a Bioanalyzer, concentration was measured with Qubit, and libraries were quantified with the Kapa Library Quantification kit. Libraries were sequenced paired-end 2 x 150 bp on an Illumina HiSeq 2500. To increase sequence diversity, roughly 24-32% phiX was spiked into each library pool. The authors' pipeline ran thus. The UMI-based MiGEC pipeline processed quality-filtered reads and removed over 75% of raw TCR sequences during error correction. VDJ genes were aligned to IMGT germline references, and each clonotype was defined by a unique CDR3 amino acid sequence together with V-J genes. VDJtools evaluated clonal expansion, Shannon diversity and CDR3 relatedness (CalcPairwiseDistances, ClusterSamples); CLCbio workbench built phylogenetic trees. Using coefficient-of-variation modelling across technical triplicates, the study counted a clone as expanded if it had at least 8 unique UMIs. TCRdb redid the processing of the public reads, applying fastp at Q25 and MiXCR, and retained in-frame beta chains. All rows with the same CDR3 protein become a single entry with the most common DNA and genes. In this record, the V and J calls reflect TCRdb's handling and not the investigators' own analysis. This sample lists 84,000 or so distinct CDR3 sequences; roughly 4.3% were detected once. The ten largest make up approximately 5.8% of the sample.

The full study reports these points: TCR clonal expansion was highest in HAM/TSP patients and lowest in MS patients, with MS patients falling below even healthy controls. No identical CDR3 amino acid sequences were found to be shared among expanded clones across subjects, suggesting that TCR-beta repertoires were private in all groups. Phylogenetic analysis grouped repertoires from 18 of 34 MS patients into a cluster of related CDR3 sequences, suggesting a possible repertoire-level signature. The MS cluster was not associated with any clinical or MRI features, and the authors stated that larger cohorts are needed.

The sequence was obtained from a woman between 55 and 75 years old with multiple sclerosis. Source material: PBMCs.

The bases read TGCGCCAGCAGCTCCGGACTAGCGGGGGGTTCTGAGCAGTTCTTC. Its coded protein is CASSSGLAGGSEQFF. This sequence uses TRBV5-1 and TRBJ2-1; a stretch of 14 junction bases matches TRBD2. The CDR3, cysteine through phenylalanine, is 15 amino acids long. Only the CDR3 region is kept as DNA, spanning 45 bases read in frame from base 1. CDR1 is given as SGHRS and CDR2 as YFSETQ, both from the germline V gene. Compared with germline, V lacks 3 bases and J lacks 9 bases; bases without a gene match: 5.